The TCR beta chain under discussion was sequenced for a study of T cell responses to AZD1222 COVID-19 vaccine. Only in-frame clones appear in the TCRdb table, and some are missing; sequencing was by immunoSEQ multiplex PCR. The sample carries more than 100,000 clones, under 85% recorded once. This specimen consisted of peripheral blood, obtained on day 0 of AZD1222 vaccination. The source is an adult in good health.

CDR3 DNA sequence: TGTGCCAGCATCCCCGGCCAGTTTCATAATTCACCCCTCCACTTT. This encodes CASIPGQFHNSPLHF. The chain combines TRBV11-2 with TRBJ1-6; no clear D gene. The CDR3 has 15 residues. Trimming left V 7 bases short and J 5 bases short, with 15 bases between. In germline, CDR1 is SGHAT, CDR2 FQNNGV.